The T cell receptor beta chain under discussion was sequenced for a study of shared clonotypes between healthy human individuals. The J segment lost 3 bases and the V segment lost 0 bases, leaving 8 bases of the junction unmatched. The CDR3 is 16 amino acids. Germline CDR1 reads SGDLS; CDR2 reads YYNGEE. Libraries were prepared by immunoSEQ multiplex PCR; TCRdb keeps only in-frame clonotypes and omits some of them. The repertoire holds over a million clones, with roughly 96% as singletons. The sequencing input was naive CD4+ T cells sorted from blood. The subset: CD45RA+ positively selected. The V call is TRBV9, the J call TRBJ1-2; 7 nucleotides align to TRBD1. This clonotype was sampled from a man younger than 40 in good health. The CDR3 coding sequence is TGTGCCAGCAGCGTAGATGACAGGGCGTCATACTATGGCTACACCTTC. It codes for CASSVDDRASYYGYTF.